A single T cell receptor (beta chain) is shown here with its context. The primer mix had 60 Vbeta and 13 Jbeta primers. The repertoire was sequenced with immunoSEQ multiplex PCR; TCRdb's copy has only in-frame clones and lacks some. The sample has some 96,000 clones; roughly four fifths are singletons. There are 16 residues in the CDR3. Looked up from germline, CDR1 is LNHNV and CDR2 is YYDKDF (reference sequence). Trimming took 4 bases from V and 0 from J; bases not matched to a gene: 7. This record belongs to a study of cytomegalovirus exposure and HLA in healthy donors. V and J are TRBV15 and TRBJ1-2; 8 bases map to TRBD1. The source of this sequence is a female donor in good health and CMV-seronegative. Sequencing was carried out using PBMCs. This chain's CDR3 is CATSTGTGPTNYGYTF. The CDR3 DNA is TGTGCCACCAGCACCGGGACAGGCCCGACTAACTATGGCTACACCTTC.